The T cell receptor beta chain under discussion was sequenced for a study of tumor-infiltrating lymphocytes in primary liver carcinoma. Overall study: Samples yielded about 3.5 to 7.5 million productive TCRbeta reads, similar across tissue types.

TCR beta cDNA came from about 0.45 ug total RNA, primed with a constant-region primer. ARM-PCR was slightly modified, and three nested multiplex PCR rounds with it gave rise to the TCR beta libraries. Running 9 to 11 cycles apiece, the first two PCR rounds relied on TRBV1-TRBV30 forward primers together with a C-beta reverse primer. TCRdb reprocessed the multiplex PCR reads with MiXCR, giving one entry per CDR3 protein. This table holds around 80,000 distinct CDR3 sequences, around 70% found once. Investigators took RNA and DNA out together from 20-30 mg of unsorted bulk tissue. As regards this clonotype: What it binds is unknown. The conserved phenylalanine or tryptophan is not found at the CDR3 terminus, so this likely reflects a read error.

There are 13 residues in the CDR3. Germline values: CDR1 SGHKS, CDR2 YYEKEE (reference sequence). Whole-study findings and limits: Tumors had a significantly higher top-250-clone fraction than blood (p = 0.039). Just about 7.5-24% of leading clones were found in every one of five regions.

The sample comprised liver tumor tissue from sampling region 1. Subset given: tumor region T1, superior pole. V and J are TRBV5-5 and TRBJ2-7, with 7 bases aligning to TRBD1. The receptor comes from a man aged 40-49 years with primary liver carcinoma and hepatitis B virus infection. CDR3 nucleotides: TGTGCCAGTAGCTTTAATCCAGGGGGAGAGCAGTACTCC. Amino acid sequence: CASSFNPGGEQYS.